This TCR beta chain was captured in a study of graft-versus-host responses after intestinal transplantation (dated by TCRdb to the early 2020s). Regarding the study in general: Recipients received multivisceral, liver-intestinal, or isolated intestinal transplants. Anti-thymocyte globulin induction was given to all recipients, followed by maintenance tacrolimus and steroids for two to four years. Bulk TCR-beta CDR3 sequencing was used to track graft-versus-host and host-versus-graft alloreactive T cell clones in the graft, circulation and bone marrow after intestinal transplantation. To identify alloreactive clones, pre-transplant mixed lymphocyte reaction products were sequenced and then compared with unstimulated pre-transplant donor and recipient T cells. The cohort enrolled 20 to 30 intestinal transplant recipients including one retransplant, and a few patients lacking pretransplant specimens were excluded. Donor T cell macrochimerism was defined as a peak of at least 4% donor T cells among recipient peripheral blood mononuclear cells. Rather than being sequenced by the commercial service, samples from a few later patients were sequenced in-house on an Illumina MiSeq and processed with MiXCR. What the authors observed across the whole study: GvH clones were detected in recipient bone marrow, and some of these GvH clones were observed earlier in ileal mucosa or blood, consistent with an intestinal mucosal origin. The conclusions were limited by the relatively low number and heterogeneity of the intestinal transplant patients. Early after transplant, declines in HvG clones were associated with peak levels of circulating GvH clones. Patients with donor T cell macrochimerism had high GvH to HvG T cell clonal ratios in their allografts.

Libraries were made using the immunoSEQ multiplex PCR assay. For most patients, genomic DNA was isolated with the Qiagen DNeasy Blood and Tissue Kit and sent frozen to Adaptive Biotechnologies for TCR sequencing. High-throughput TCR-beta CDR3 sequencing of genomic DNA from most patients was performed by Adaptive Biotechnologies. Per the source publication's procedure: TCR sequencing data for roughly 20 patients were retrieved from Adaptive's ImmunoSEQ software; a few other patients were processed with MiXCR and VDJtools. CD4 versus CD8 sorting errors were corrected by removing sequences found in both subsets at a frequency ratio below 5:1. CDR3 nucleotide sequences shared between donor and recipient were removed because their origin could not be assigned. Alloreactive clones required at least 2-fold expansion over unstimulated cells and minimum CFSE-low frequency of 0.002% (template counts) or 0.001% (read counts). Mappable clones were those detected in sequenced pre-transplant spleen, lymph node, or MLR CFSE-low populations of the donor or recipient. The cumulative frequency of alloreactive clones was calculated as a percentage of all sequences, weighted by copy number. What TCRdb holds here is the immuneACCESS table cut down to in-frame rearrangements. Part of the clones is not present; checked against another copy, under half of the missing clones reflect an unresolved V gene, and the others are unexplained. That table is the source of V, J and clone size, and D and trimming were worked out from the DNA. Counted in this sample were 98,000 or so clones; more than 85% of them appeared once. The ten largest clonotypes hold approximately 1% of the sample.

Relative to germline, V is 6 bases shorter and J is 4 bases shorter, with 7 bases between their ends. The germline V gene gives CDR1 as SNHLY and CDR2 as FYNNEI. The CDR3 sequence holds 11 residues, the cysteine and phenylalanine included. CDR3 DNA is the only sequence kept; it has 33 bases, read in frame from the first base. According to the study, the label for this sample's time point signals: cells obtained before transplantation from donor or recipient. CD3+CD4+ and CD3+CD8+ populations were FACS-sorted from unstimulated pre-transplant donor and recipient cells taken from spleen or lymph nodes. Notes on this clone: It lacks a known antigen. Base qualities are not recorded, but no much larger clone differs from it by a single base.

The sequencing here drew on unstimulated CD4+ T cells sorted from spleen or lymph node cells, taken before intestinal transplant. The chain joins TRBV2 to TRBJ2-7; D gene: possibly TRBD2, on 6 matching bases. This receptor was identified in a human donor who received an intestinal transplant. The DNA sequence reads TGTGCCAGCAGCGGGAGTTACGAGCAGTACTTC. This is translated as CASSGSYEQYF.